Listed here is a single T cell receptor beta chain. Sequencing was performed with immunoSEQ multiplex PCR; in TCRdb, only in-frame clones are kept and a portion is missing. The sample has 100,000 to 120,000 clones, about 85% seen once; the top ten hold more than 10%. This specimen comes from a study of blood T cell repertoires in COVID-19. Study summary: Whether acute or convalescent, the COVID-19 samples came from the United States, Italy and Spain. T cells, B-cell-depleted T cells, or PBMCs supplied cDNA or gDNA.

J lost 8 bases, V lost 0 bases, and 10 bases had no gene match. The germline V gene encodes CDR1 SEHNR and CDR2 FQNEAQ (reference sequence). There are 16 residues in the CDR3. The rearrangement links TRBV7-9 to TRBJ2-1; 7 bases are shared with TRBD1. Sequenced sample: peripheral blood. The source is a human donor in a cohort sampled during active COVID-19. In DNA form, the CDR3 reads TGTGCCAGCAGCTTAGCCCTCCCTCGACAGGGCCATGAGCAGTTCTTC. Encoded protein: CASSLALPRQGHEQFF.